Following are 13 T cell receptor beta chains from one sample sequenced in a study of cytomegalovirus exposure and HLA in healthy donors. The PCR ran on 60 Vbeta and 13 Jbeta primers. TCRdb's table, derived via immunoSEQ multiplex PCR, lists solely in-frame clones and lacks some. The sample has approximately 77,000 clones; roughly 78% are singletons. Sequenced material: PBMCs. The receptors shown here come from a man aged 35 to 55 in good health and CMV-seronegative.

The rearrangement links TRBV6-1 to TRBJ2-1; 7 bases agree with TRBD1. Unmatched junction bases numbered 6, after V lost 5 bases and J lost 5 bases. CDR1 and CDR2 from the germline V gene are MNHNS and SASEGT. The CDR3 spans 14 residues. The CDR3 sequence is CASSSRQGNNEQFF. DNA of the CDR3: TGTGCCAGCAGTAGCCGACAGGGTAACAATGAGCAGTTCTTC.

In this sample, this clone turned up once. V and J are TRBV5-1 and TRBJ1-5; D is perhaps TRBD1 (5 bases). The length of the CDR3 is 15 residues. V dropped 3 bases and J dropped 3 bases, with 13 bases sitting between them. The germline gives CDR1 SGHRS, CDR2 YFSETQ. In DNA form, the CDR3 reads TGCGCCAGCAGCTACAGACAGCCTCACAATCAGCCCCAGCATTTT. The encoded protein is CASSYRQPHNQPQHF.

The CDR3 DNA is TGCGCCAGCATGAAGACTAGCGGGGGGAACACCGGGGAGCTGTTTTTT. Translation: CASMKTSGGNTGELFF. The chain is built from TRBV5-1 and TRBJ2-2; 12 bases are shared with TRBD2. J was trimmed by 1 base and V by 6 bases; bases with no gene match: 4. Germline-derived CDR1 and CDR2 are SGHRS and YFSETQ. CDR3 length: 16 residues.

This clone has just a few counts. The rearrangement joins TRBV28 to TRBJ2-7, with 7 bases identical to TRBD2. J lost 0 bases, V lost 5 bases, and 13 bases had no gene match. The CDR3 loop spans 17 amino acids. Germline-derived CDR1 and CDR2 are MDHEN and SYDVKM. The CDR3 reads CASSPIGLAALSYEQYF. DNA of the CDR3: TGTGCCAGCAGTCCGATAGGGCTAGCGGCCCTCTCCTACGAGCAGTACTTC.

This chain uses TRBV30 with TRBJ2-7, with D perhaps TRBD2 (6 bases). From germline, CDR1 is GTSNPN and CDR2 SVGIG (reference sequence). Trimming removed 3 bases at V and 1 base at J, with 10 bases between. The CDR3 spans 13 residues. The CDR3 region has the DNA TGTGCCTGGAGGGGGGGAGCATCCTACGAGCAGTACTTC. This sequence encodes CAWRGGASYEQYF.

The chain employs TRBV29-1 and TRBJ2-7, with TRBD2 as a possible D gene (5 bases). V was pared by 7 bases and J by 3 bases, with 16 bases between. The CDR3 covers 13 residues. CDR1 is SQVTM and CDR2 is ANQGSEA in the germline V gene. The CDR3 here is CSAEGGGDYEQYF. DNA for the CDR3: TGCAGCGCTGAGGGCGGAGGAGACTACGAGCAGTACTTC.

The chain recombines TRBV2 with TRBJ1-5; 7 nucleotides agree with TRBD1. The V and J ends lost 7 bases and 2 bases, in that order; junction bases with no gene match: 8. The CDR3 has 15 residues. Looked up from germline, CDR1 is SNHLY and CDR2 is FYNNEI. The CDR3 sequence: CASTYRGTGNQPQHF. The CDR3 coding sequence is TGTGCCAGCACCTACAGGGGAACTGGCAATCAGCCCCAGCATTTT.

The chain recombines TRBV28 with TRBJ1-1; no definite D call. CDR3 length: 12 amino acids. V was cut by 6 bases and J by 6 bases, with 11 bases left in between. In germline, CDR1 is MDHEN, CDR2 SYDVKM. The CDR3 nucleotides are TGTGCCAGCAGCGCACCAGGCGCTGAAGCTTTCTTT. The encoded protein is CASSAPGAEAFF.

The chain joins TRBV7-8 to TRBJ2-1; TRBD2 aligns across 12 bases. Germline CDR1 reads SGHVS; CDR2 reads FQNEAQ. The CDR3 is 18 residues long. With 1 base clipped from V and 5 bases from J, the junction kept 9 bases outside the gene matches. In nucleotides, the CDR3 is TGTGCCAGCAGCTTAGGGCTAGCGGGAGGGGGGGCTAACAATGAGCAGTTCTTC. It is translated as CASSLGLAGGGANNEQFF. Filled out from reference TRBV7-8 and TRBJ2-1, the complete variable domain reads GAGVSQSPRYKVAKRGQDVALRCDPISGHVSLFWYQQALGQGPEFLTYFQNEAQLDKSGLPSDRFFAERPEGSVSTLKIQRTQQEDSAVYLCASSLGLAGGGANNEQFFGPGTRLTVL.

This clone has just one count. This chain connects TRBV7-9 to TRBJ2-7; maybe TRBD1 (5 bases). Between the trimmed V and J ends, which lost 5 bases and 3 bases, there was a span of 14 bases. Germline-derived CDR1 and CDR2 are SEHNR and FQNEAQ (reference sequence). The CDR3 extends over 14 amino acids. CDR3 sequence: CASSGRVPDYEQYF. DNA for the CDR3: TGTGCCAGCAGCGGCAGGGTACCCGACTACGAGCAGTACTTC.

This clone was seen a handful of times. The V and J genes are TRBV28 and TRBJ2-7; TRBD2 agrees at 12 bases. Germline trimming cut 6 bases from V and 2 bases from J; bases unmatched to any gene: 14. This CDR3 region has 18 residues. The V gene's germline CDR1 is MDHEN and CDR2 SYDVKM. CDR3: CASSGTPSGRALTYEQYF. The CDR3 region has the DNA TGTGCCAGCAGCGGGACGCCTAGCGGGAGGGCCCTTACCTACGAGCAGTACTTC.

The CDR3 DNA reads as TGTGCCAGCAGTGAATCGGTTTCCGGGACAGACCTTCGTGAGCAGTTCTTC. It translates to CASSESVSGTDLREQFF. V usage is TRBV6-1 and J usage is TRBJ2-1; 7 bases map to TRBD1. The CDR3 is 17 amino acids. Germline values: CDR1 MNHNS, CDR2 SASEGT. The trim removed 2 bases at V and 9 bases at J, leaving 16 bases unmatched.

This chain uses TRBV19 with TRBJ1-2; D unresolved. Germline V gene data show CDR1 as LNHDA and CDR2 as SQIVND (reference sequence). Trimming took 9 bases from V and 3 from J, leaving 17 bases between them. CDR3 length: 14 residues. For the CDR3, the DNA is TGTGCCAGCACACCCCCCGGGGTCCACTATGGCTACACCTTC. This translates into CASTPPGVHYGYTF.